This T cell receptor (beta chain) was recorded in a study of identifying expanded T cells in peripheral blood (dated by TCRdb to between 2017 and 2020). For context, the study as a whole: Technical replicates were generated by sequencing separate aliquots of the same genomic DNA pool, with four replicates compared pairwise.

TCRbeta CDR3 regions were profiled by bias-controlled multiplex PCR amplification of genomic DNA with the immunoSEQ Assay. Concerning the study's data processing: To quantify the absolute abundance of each unique TCRbeta CDR3 region, the sequences were collapsed and filtered. Differential abundance was tested with a binomial (Fisher-equivalent) model and with a beta-binomial model adding time-dependent variance fitted from healthy donors. Any clone with fewer than 5 combined templates was excluded, and a clone was called differentially abundant if its Benjamini-Hochberg FDR was below 0.01. In the beta-binomial model, variance was expressed as a function of the total template count across the two samples, in the form v = (b*log(k)+a)^2. Not all clones reach the TCRdb copy of this immuneACCESS table, which keeps in-frame sequences only. Checked studies attribute under half of the gap to unresolved V genes and leave the rest unexplained. V, J and clone size reflect that table, while D and trimming were determined from the DNA. The sample has 90,000 to 110,000 clones on record, roughly 90% of them singletons. Of the sample, just under 8.5% is held by the ten largest clones.

No immune events, such as infections, were documented for the healthy donors during the collection period. To calibrate time-dependent variance in a beta-binomial model of T-cell clone differential abundance, blood repertoires from healthy donors were used as a training cohort. The training cohort included approximately 10 healthy donors, of whom 3 were female and 7 were male. On average the donors were about 45 years old, and their ages spanned about 29 to 65 years. Whole blood, obtained from a commercial supplier, was collected from each healthy donor at three time points spaced roughly 2 weeks apart. For immunosequencing, genomic DNA was extracted from whole blood that had not been sorted. Overall results and qualifications from the work: Approximately 1.2 differentially abundant clones were flagged by the binomial model between technical replicates, whereas about 15 and 18 were flagged over approximately two weeks and four weeks, respectively. The beta-binomial model significantly reduced the number of clones called differentially abundant and the false-positive rate across all healthy-donor time intervals. Across all healthy donors, variance in clone template counts between roughly 2-week samples was found to increase significantly with total template count. It was expected by the authors that biological variance in healthy repertoires might increase further over much longer intervals, such as months to years.

V loses 6 bases of germline sequence and J loses 1 base, and the interval between the two ends is 9 bases. CDR1 and CDR2 are drawn from the germline V gene: MNHEY, SVGAGI. CDR3 length: 13 amino acids, cysteine to phenylalanine. Solely the CDR3 DNA is kept, with 39 bases framed from the first base. As to this clone: No antigen is known for it. Base qualities are not recorded, but no much larger clone differs from it by a single base.

The sequence came from a person aged 18 to 75 in good health. The rearranged segments are TRBV6-5 and TRBJ2-5; no confident D gene assignment can be made. Sequences were obtained from blood. At the DNA level, the sequence is TGTGCCAGCAGACTGACACGCCAAGAGACCCAGTACTTC. It translates as CASRLTRQETQYF.